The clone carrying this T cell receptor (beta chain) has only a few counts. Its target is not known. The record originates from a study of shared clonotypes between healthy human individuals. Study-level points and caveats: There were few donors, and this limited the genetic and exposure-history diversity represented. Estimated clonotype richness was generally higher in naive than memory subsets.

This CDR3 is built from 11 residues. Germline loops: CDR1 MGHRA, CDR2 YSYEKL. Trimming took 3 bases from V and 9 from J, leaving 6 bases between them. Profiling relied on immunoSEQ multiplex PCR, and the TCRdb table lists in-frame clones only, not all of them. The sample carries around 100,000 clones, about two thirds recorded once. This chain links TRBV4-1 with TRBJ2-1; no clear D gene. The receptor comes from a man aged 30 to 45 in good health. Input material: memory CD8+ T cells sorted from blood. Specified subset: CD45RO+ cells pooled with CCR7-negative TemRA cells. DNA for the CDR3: TGCGCCAGCAGCCACCGGGCTGAGCAGTTCTTC. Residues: CASSHRAEQFF.